The present T cell receptor (beta chain) was sequenced within a study of PD-L1 blockade in urothelial cancer. Study as a whole: At 3 weeks (second dose) and 6 weeks after starting treatment, blood was analyzed. Peripheral blood specimens exhibited a median yield of roughly 140,000 T cells.

Each patient presented with locally advanced or metastatic urothelial carcinoma. Data came from immunoSEQ multiplex PCR; TCRdb stores just in-frame clones and leaves some out. The sample has around 30,000 clones, more than 75% seen once. Study-level results: Below-median TCR clonality that was measured in pretreatment blood predicted better survival.

This CDR3 comprises 17 residues. Germline V gives CDR1 MDHEN, CDR2 SYDVKM. V was shortened by 5 bases and J by 8 bases, with 25 bases between the two germline ends. As to this clone: Its antigen is unknown.

The rearrangement links TRBV28 to TRBJ2-1; the D is unclear. The receptor's source is a man aged 50-60 years with urothelial cancer. The specimen comprised PBMCs, sampled around atezolizumab (anti-PD-L1) treatment. CDR3 bases: TGTGCCAGCAGTCCCCGCATGCGACTTGGGTCATCGGATGAGCAGTTCTTC. It is translated as CASSPRMRLGSSDEQFF.